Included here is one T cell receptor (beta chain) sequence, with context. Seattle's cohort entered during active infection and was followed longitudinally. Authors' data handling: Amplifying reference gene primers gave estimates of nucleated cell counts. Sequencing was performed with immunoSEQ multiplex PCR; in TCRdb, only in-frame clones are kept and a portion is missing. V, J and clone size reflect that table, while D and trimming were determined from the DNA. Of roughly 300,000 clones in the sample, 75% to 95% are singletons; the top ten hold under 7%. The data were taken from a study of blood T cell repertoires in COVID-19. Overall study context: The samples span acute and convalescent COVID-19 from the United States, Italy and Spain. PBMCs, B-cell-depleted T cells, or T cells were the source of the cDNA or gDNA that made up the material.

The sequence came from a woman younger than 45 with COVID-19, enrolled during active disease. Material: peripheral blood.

The CDR3 coding sequence is TGCGCCAGCAGCTTGAACAGGGGAGGCGAGCAGTACTTC. It codes for CASSLNRGGEQYF. The chain carries TRBV5-1 and TRBJ2-7; TRBD1 might be the D (7 bases). The V gene's germline CDR1 is SGHRS and CDR2 YFSETQ. The V and J ends lost 1 base and 6 bases respectively, with 11 bases between them. This CDR3 region has 13 residues.